This entry is about one TCR beta chain. It lacks a known antigen. Nothing much larger sits one base from this clone, and base qualities are not available. Using the deep immunoSEQ assay, TCR CDR3 regions were amplified from genomic DNA by multiplex PCR. Extracted genomic DNA from each cell subset was spread evenly across all wells of several immunoSEQ 96-well plates, with each plate serving as a replicate. For sorted subsets, about 200 ng genomic DNA, equal to 30,000 to 35,000 T cell genomes, was loaded into each replicate PCR. Purified libraries were measured with a Qubit 3.0 fluorometer, size-checked on a Bioanalyzer 2100, and measured again with the KAPA Library Quantification kit. A separate single-read 150-cycle Illumina NextSeq 550 flow cell was used to sequence each immunoSEQ 96-well plate. For the original study's pipeline: The immunoSEQ output contained only junctional sequences without quality scores, so filtering could not match that applied to full-length reads. To assign V/J genes and CDR3, sequences were annotated using PyIR, a Python wrapper for IgBLAST v1.9, with IMGT germline references. Any read was removed if the V/J assignment was weak (E-value above 1e-6), the CDR3 was missing, or the read contained stop codons, out-of-frame junctions, or ambiguous translated residues. A V3J clonotype was defined by an identical inferred V gene, J gene, and CDR3 amino acid sequence. The percentage overlap between two repertoires was calculated by dividing the number of shared unique clonotypes by the size of the smaller repertoire. Repertoire richness was assessed with RTK rarefaction, the Chao1 estimator, and Recon v2.1 estimates of unobserved clonotypes. OLGA was used to compute generation probabilities for all TCRbeta clonotypes that the gDNA method yielded from a handful of donors. TCRdb mirrors the immuneACCESS table, restricted to in-frame sequences. Some clones are absent from its copies; in checked studies, under half trace to an unresolved V gene, and the reason for the others is unknown. V and J calls and clone size are copied from that table; D and trimming were computed from the DNA. For this sample the table gives approximately 2.5 million clones, of which around 94% were detected only once. The ten largest account for about 0.13% of the sample.

CDR1 and CDR2 are drawn from the germline V gene: SGHTA, FQGNSA. Trimming costs V 5 bases and J 7 bases, and their ends lie 14 bases apart. The CDR3, from cysteine to phenylalanine, totals 13 residues. Only CDR3 DNA remains: 39 bases, in frame from the first base. This sample is part of a study of shared clonotypes between healthy human individuals (dated by TCRdb to the early 2020s). About the investigation overall: Three men and a couple of women, aged 18 to 49 years, made up the cohort. For each donor, CD4 naive and CD4 memory were each run on three plates, CD8 naive on two plates, and CD8 memory on one plate. Libraries were prepared and TCR repertoires were sequenced by different laboratories using diverse techniques, in order to increase sequencing depth and limit assay-specific biases. Leukapheresis yielded between about 0.94 and 9 billion PBMCs per donor. To estimate repertoire size and how much clonotypes are shared between individuals, the study performed deep sequencing of blood TCR repertoires from a few healthy adults.

The donors were healthy, HIV-negative adults who had no recently reported acute infections or vaccinations. Every donor was a Caucasian adult residing in Nashville, Tennessee, USA. CD4+ T cells were enriched by magnetic negative selection; naive cells were then positively selected on CD45RA, and the negative fraction formed the memory subset. After blood collection by leukapheresis, PBMCs were isolated using Ficoll-Histopaque density gradient centrifugation and then cryopreserved in the vapor phase of liquid nitrogen. Analytical flow cytometry was used to check the purity and quantity of each magnetically sorted T cell population. From each sorted fraction, genomic DNA was isolated and quantified by UV absorbance on a Nanodrop 2000c. Summary of the overall study and its limitations: Larger estimated clonotype richness was generally found for naive subsets than for memory subsets. Pairwise subsampling indicated that sequencing depth was expected to affect the degree of clonotype sharing among donors. The genetic and exposure-history diversity represented was limited by the small number of donors. Approximately 4.8% of naive CD4, more than 3% of naive CD8, around 2.3% of memory CD4, and about 0.4% of memory CD8 clonotypes were shared across a few donors. Compared with non-shared clonotypes, the clonotypes found in all four sorted-subset donors had higher generation probabilities. Even with the large sequencing depth, rarefaction of the sorted-subset datasets indicated that sequencing was incomplete. Sampling was limited to blood, and TCR repertoires in tissue likely differ from TCR repertoires in blood.

Recombination linked TRBV7-2 to TRBJ1-1; no D segment can be confidently identified. The sequence was collected from a man aged 18 to 29 in good health. The sequenced sample consisted of naive CD4+ T cells sorted from blood. The cell subset or site label for this specimen denotes: CD45RA+ positively selected. The DNA sequence is given as TGTGCCAGCAGCCCCCGGGAGCCCCTTGAAGCTTTCTTT. It specifies CASSPREPLEAFF.